This T cell receptor (beta chain) was recovered during a study of cytomegalovirus exposure and HLA in healthy donors. PCR used 60 Vbeta primers and 13 Jbeta primers. Sequencing was performed with immunoSEQ multiplex PCR; in TCRdb, only in-frame clones are kept and a portion is missing. The sample holds more than 140,000 clones, more than 75% seen once. A few counts support this clone. This CDR3 has 15 residues. CDR1 and CDR2 from the germline V gene are MNHNY and SVGAGI (reference sequence). Trimming pared 6 bases from V and 2 bases from J, leaving 14 bases between. Sequenced input: PBMCs. The source is a man between 18 and 35 years old in good health and CMV-seropositive. The V gene is TRBV6-6, the J gene TRBJ2-1, with D perhaps TRBD2 (6 bases). The CDR3 here is CASSPGTGTYNEQFF. DNA of the CDR3: TGTGCCAGCAGCCCCGGGACTGGCACCTACAATGAGCAGTTCTTC.